Below are 21 T cell receptor beta chains sequenced from a single sample in a study of blood T cell dynamics during melanoma immunotherapy. Produced via immunoSEQ multiplex PCR; TCRdb's table is partial and in-frame only. The data hold around 15,000 clones, with 85% to 95% observed a single time. Noted time point: week 3, after first cycle of checkpoint inhibitor. The material was effector memory CD8+ T cells from blood, obtained from a patient treated with checkpoint blockade. These receptors were obtained from a human donor with melanoma.

The chain combines TRBV7-9 with TRBJ2-2, with 10 bases aligning to TRBD2. V shed 5 bases and J 5 bases; nucleotides not matched to a gene: 8. Germline CDR1 and CDR2: SEHNR and FQNEAQ (reference sequence). The CDR3 runs 16 residues. As DNA, the CDR3 is TGTGCCAGCAGCGAATCTAGCGGGAGTTTTACCGGGGAGCTGTTTTTT. Residues: CASSESSGSFTGELFF.

This chain links TRBV28 with TRBJ2-5, with D hard to call. Germline values: CDR1 MDHEN, CDR2 SYDVKM. The CDR3 contains 13 residues. Trimming removed 9 bases at V and 1 base at J, with 12 bases between. The CDR3 bases are TGTGCCAGTACCCGACGGTTCCAAGAGACCCAGTACTTC. It encodes CASTRRFQETQYF. Full variable domain (missing parts from reference TRBV28 and TRBJ2-5): DVKVTQSSRYLVKRTGEKVFLECVQDMDHENMFWYRQDPGLGLRLIYFSYDVKMKEKGDIPEGYSVSREKKERFSLILESASTNQTSMYLCASTRRFQETQYFGPGTRLLVL.

This rearrangement joins TRBV9 to TRBJ2-3, with D possibly being TRBD1 (6 bases). The germline CDR1 and CDR2 sequences are SGDLS and YYNGEE. Trimming stripped 0 bases from V and 2 bases from J, with 16 bases between. The CDR3 spans 17 residues. The CDR3 reads CASSVVGDMGNTDTQYF. The CDR3 DNA reads TGTGCCAGCAGCGTAGTAGGGGACATGGGGAACACAGATACGCAGTATTTT.

The J gene is TRBJ2-7, the V gene TRBV5-1, with D possibly TRBD2 on 7 matching bases. V was clipped by 2 bases and J by 0 bases, with 9 bases between them. The CDR3 totals 14 residues. Germline V gene lookup returns CDR1 SGHRS and CDR2 YFSETQ. This CDR3 reads CASSLRGASYEQYF. CDR3 in DNA: TGCGCCAGCAGCTTACGGGGGGCCTCCTACGAGCAGTACTTC.

This sequence joins TRBV27 and TRBJ2-3; D is perhaps TRBD2 (5 bases). This CDR3 is 14 amino acids long. Trimming took 4 bases from V and 2 from J, leaving 10 bases between them. The V gene's germline CDR1 is MNHEY and CDR2 SMNVEV (reference sequence). The DNA of the CDR3 is TGTGCCAGCAGTTGGGTGGGAGTCACAGATACGCAGTATTTT. Protein sequence: CASSWVGVTDTQYF.

V and J are TRBV9 and TRBJ1-1, with D uncertain. The CDR3 loop spans 12 amino acids. V was cut by 4 bases and J by 7 bases, with 11 bases left in between. The germline CDR1 and CDR2 sequences are SGDLS and YYNGEE. The CDR3 reads CASSLADHEAFF. For the CDR3, the DNA is TGTGCCAGCAGCTTGGCAGACCATGAAGCTTTCTTT.

The CDR3 DNA is TGTGCCAGCAGCCAAGTTTGGTCAACAGGCGGTAACTACAATGAGCAGTTCTTC. Translation gives CASSQVWSTGGNYNEQFF. This chain links TRBV14 with TRBJ2-1; D is perhaps TRBD1 (5 bases). The V and J ends lost 1 base and 3 bases respectively, with 19 bases between them. This CDR3 is 18 amino acids long. Germline lookup yields CDR1 SGHDN and CDR2 FVKESK.

J is TRBJ2-7 and V is TRBV27; D gene ambiguous. CDR3 length: 13 residues. Trimming cost V 2 bases and J 7 bases, with 12 bases left between them. The germline gives CDR1 MNHEY, CDR2 SMNVEV (reference sequence). This chain's CDR3 is CASSLGVYQEQYF. The CDR3 bases are TGTGCCAGCAGTTTAGGGGTATACCAGGAGCAGTACTTC.

This chain joins TRBV2 and TRBJ2-3; TRBD2 matches at 14 bases. The length of the CDR3 is 17 residues. The germline V gene encodes CDR1 SNHLY and CDR2 FYNNEI. The trim removed 6 bases at V and 5 bases at J, leaving 10 bases unmatched. CDR3 protein: CASRWDKGLAGEDTQYF. The CDR3 DNA sequence: TGTGCCAGCAGGTGGGACAAGGGACTAGCGGGAGAAGATACGCAGTATTTT.

The chain is built from TRBV27 and TRBJ2-1; 7 bases are a match to TRBD2. Trimming removed 7 bases from V and 2 bases from J; junction bases left unmatched: 5. CDR3 length: 14 amino acids. Germline CDR1 reads MNHEY; CDR2 reads SMNVEV (reference sequence). The CDR3 sequence: CASTSGGPYNEQFF. Here the CDR3 DNA reads TGTGCCAGCACTTCGGGAGGCCCCTACAATGAGCAGTTCTTC.

The chain joins TRBV9 to TRBJ2-2, with 7 bases fitting TRBD1. The germline V gene encodes CDR1 SGDLS and CDR2 YYNGEE. The length of the CDR3 is 14 residues. J was trimmed by 2 bases and V by 7 bases; bases with no gene match: 5. The CDR3 DNA follows: TGTGCCAGCGGAGGACAGGATAACACCGGGGAGCTGTTTTTT. It encodes CASGGQDNTGELFF. The whole variable domain, remainder taken from reference TRBV9 and TRBJ2-2, is DSGVTQTPKHLITATGQRVTLRCSPRSGDLSVYWYQQSLDQGLQFLIQYYNGEERAKGNILERFSAQQFPDLHSELNLSSLELGDSALYFCASGGQDNTGELFFGEGSRLTVL.

The rearrangement uses TRBV5-1 and TRBJ2-7; D is ambiguous. Germline CDR1 reads SGHRS; CDR2 reads YFSETQ. V lost 4 bases to trimming and J lost 6 bases, with 11 bases between them. The CDR3 has 12 amino acids. CDR3 nucleotides: TGCGCCAGCAGCCCCTCGGCTCGCGAGCAGTACTTC. Translation gives CASSPSAREQYF.

The chain is built from TRBV9 and TRBJ1-4, with 8 bases aligning to TRBD1. The V gene's germline CDR1 is SGDLS and CDR2 YYNGEE. V gave up 0 bases and J gave up 6 bases; unmatched junction bases: 1. The CDR3 is 14 amino acids. DNA of the CDR3: TGTGCCAGCAGCGTAGAACAGGGGGATGAAAAACTGTTTTTT. Encoded protein: CASSVEQGDEKLFF.

This chain uses TRBV9 with TRBJ2-4; 11 bases match TRBD2. V shed 4 bases and J 8 bases; nucleotides not matched to a gene: 5. This CDR3 has 14 amino acids. The germline CDR1 and CDR2 sequences are SGDLS and YYNGEE. The CDR3, as DNA: TGTGCCAGCAGCCCCGGGACTAGCGGCTACATTCAGTACTTC. Translating gives CASSPGTSGYIQYF.

This chain joins TRBV19 and TRBJ2-7; D perhaps matches TRBD1 (5 bases). Trimming cost V 7 bases and J 0 bases, with 16 bases left between them. Per germline, CDR1 LNHDA and CDR2 SQIVND (reference sequence). This CDR3 is 15 amino acids long. The CDR3 region has the DNA TGTGCCAGTACCCTAAGGGGCGGCTTCTCCTACGAGCAGTACTTC. Encoded protein: CASTLRGGFSYEQYF.

The chain recombines TRBV6-5 with TRBJ2-5; D might be TRBD1 or TRBD2, each matching 5 bases. CDR1 MNHEY and CDR2 SVGAGI come from the germline V gene. Trimming pared 5 bases from V and 5 bases from J, leaving 15 bases between. The CDR3 is 14 residues long. CDR3 protein: CASSRGWERETQYF. CDR3 in DNA: TGTGCCAGCAGTCGGGGCTGGGAGAGGGAGACCCAGTACTTC.

The chain uses TRBV27 and TRBJ1-1; TRBD1 aligns across 7 bases. This CDR3 spans 15 amino acids. Unmatched junction bases numbered 8, after V lost 3 bases and J lost 4 bases. Germline V gene sequence: CDR1 MNHEY, CDR2 SMNVEV (reference sequence). The CDR3 loop is CASSLRGPGGTEAFF. CDR3 bases: TGTGCCAGCAGTTTGAGGGGGCCGGGAGGCACTGAAGCTTTCTTT.

The chain has TRBV20-1 and TRBJ2-5, with D uncertain. The CDR3 length is 10 residues. With 5 bases removed from V and 7 bases from J, the gap between germline ends came to 8 bases. CDR1 DFQATT and CDR2 SNEGSKA come from the germline V gene (reference sequence). The DNA for the CDR3 is TGCAGTGCTCCTAAGGGGACCCAGTACTTC. It codes for CSAPKGTQYF.

The chain recombines TRBV29-1 with TRBJ2-1, with 9 bases identical to TRBD2. J lost 1 base, V lost 5 bases, and 3 bases had no gene match. Germline CDR1 SQVTM, CDR2 ANQGSEA. This CDR3 has 14 amino acids. The CDR3 spells CSVISGGSYNEQFF. The CDR3 DNA is TGCAGCGTTATAAGCGGGGGGTCCTACAATGAGCAGTTCTTC.

The rearrangement links TRBV2 to TRBJ2-7; 7 bases align to TRBD2. The V gene end was trimmed by 6 bases and the J gene end by 2 bases; junction bases not matched to a gene: 10. Germline V lookup: CDR1 SNHLY, CDR2 FYNNEI. The CDR3 is 15 residues long. The CDR3 loop reads CASRATSSGPYEQYF. CDR3 sequence (DNA): TGTGCCAGCAGGGCAACTTCTAGCGGACCCTACGAGCAGTACTTC.

The J gene is TRBJ1-2, the V gene TRBV27; D may be TRBD1 (6 bases). From germline, CDR1 is MNHEY and CDR2 SMNVEV (reference sequence). Trimming shortened V by 3 bases and J by 7 bases, and 12 bases separated the two germline ends. The CDR3 sequence is 13 residues long. CDR3 sequence reads: CASSFAGAGGYTF. Here the CDR3 DNA reads TGTGCCAGCAGTTTTGCGGGGGCAGGTGGCTACACCTTC.